These 24 T cell receptor beta chains were sequenced from one sample in a study of cytomegalovirus exposure and HLA in healthy donors. PCR involved 60 Vbeta and 13 Jbeta primers. TCRdb's copy holds only in-frame clones and misses some; the assay was immunoSEQ multiplex PCR. Among 130,000 to 150,000 clones listed, approximately 81% were seen once. Source material: PBMCs. Receptors originate from a boy aged 2-15 years in good health and CMV-seronegative.

V and J are TRBV5-1 and TRBJ2-7; 10 bases fit TRBD1. CDR1 and CDR2 (germline): SGHRS, YFSETQ. The junction had 6 bases not matched to a gene; V was cut back by 4 bases and J by 5 bases. This CDR3 is built from 14 residues. The CDR3 DNA reads TGCGCCAGCAGCGTCCGGGACAGGGGTCACGAGCAGTACTTC. Translated, it gives CASSVRDRGHEQYF.

This clone was observed once. The V gene is TRBV7-2, the J gene TRBJ1-4, with a possible D match to TRBD1 (5 bases). The V and J ends lost 1 base and 8 bases respectively, with 11 bases between them. CDR1 is SGHTA, CDR2 FQGNSA, per germline. The CDR3 has 14 residues. In DNA, the CDR3 is TGTGCCAGCAGCTTAGACGGGACTTGGGAAAAACTGTTTTTT. This encodes CASSLDGTWEKLFF.

V is TRBV6-5 and J is TRBJ1-2; TRBD1 agrees at 8 bases. This CDR3 is built from 13 residues. Germline CDR1 MNHEY, CDR2 SVGAGI. Unmatched junction bases numbered 5, after V lost 5 bases and J lost 6 bases. The CDR3, as DNA: TGTGCCAGCAGTCGGACAGGGTTCGATGGCTACACCTTC. Protein product: CASSRTGFDGYTF.

Worth noting for this clone: This specimen includes other DNA sequences encoding the same CDR3. The chain uses TRBV5-4 and TRBJ2-2; the match to TRBD2 covers 9 bases. This CDR3 contains 14 residues. The germline V gene encodes CDR1 SGHNT and CDR2 YYREEE (reference sequence). V dropped 4 bases and J dropped 6; count of bases not matched to a gene: 4. The CDR3, as DNA: TGTGCCAGCAGCGGTGGGACTAGCCCCGGGGAGCTGTTTTTT. Residues: CASSGGTSPGELFF. The full variable domain, in which reference TRBV5-4 and TRBJ2-2 provide the parts outside the CDR3, is ETGVTQSPTHLIKTRGQQVTLRCSSQSGHNTVSWYQQALGQGPQFIFQYYREEENGRGNFPPRFSGLQFPNYSSELNVNALELDDSALYLCASSGGTSPGELFFGEGSRLTVL.

This clone was seen once. V gene TRBV28 combines with J gene TRBJ2-2; 7 bases are shared with TRBD1. The CDR3 length is 15 residues. CDR1 and CDR2 from the germline V gene are MDHEN and SYDVKM. V was pared by 6 bases and J by 4 bases, with 8 bases of the junction left unmatched. CDR3 protein: CASRVNRGRTGELFF. In DNA, the CDR3 is TGTGCCAGCAGGGTAAACAGGGGCCGCACCGGGGAGCTGTTTTTT. Full variable domain (remainder filled in from reference TRBV28 and TRBJ2-2): DVKVTQSSRYLVKRTGEKVFLECVQDMDHENMFWYRQDPGLGLRLIYFSYDVKMKEKGDIPEGYSVSREKKERFSLILESASTNQTSMYLCASRVNRGRTGELFFGEGSRLTVL.

The CDR3 DNA reads TGTGCCAGCAGCTTAGCTACCCGGGGGCAGTTCTTC. Protein product: CASSLATRGQFF. The rearrangement links TRBV7-2 to TRBJ2-1, with D possibly TRBD2 on 5 matching bases. There are 12 residues in the CDR3. Germline-derived CDR1 and CDR2 are SGHTA and FQGNSA. V lost 0 bases to trimming and J lost 12 bases, with 9 bases between them.

A word on this clone: A read error may account for a junction end that differs from germline. The J gene is TRBJ2-1, the V gene TRBV6-1, with 7 bases identical to TRBD2. CDR1 MNHNS and CDR2 SASEGT come from the germline V gene. The CDR3 is 13 amino acids. The CDR3 DNA reads as TGTGCCAGCAGTGAAGGCGCCGGGACTATGGCTCTCTTC. Translating gives CASSEGAGTMALF.

This clone was found once. The rearrangement joins TRBV19 to TRBJ1-2; D ambiguous. Trimming cost V 4 bases and J 8 bases, with 11 bases left between them. There are 12 residues in the CDR3. Looked up from germline, CDR1 is LNHDA and CDR2 is SQIVND (reference sequence). The CDR3 sequence: CASSRAGSGYTF. The DNA for the CDR3 is TGTGCCAGTAGTAGGGCAGGCAGCGGCTACACCTTC.

The gene calls are TRBV5-4 and TRBJ2-5; TRBD2 matches at 10 bases. Trimming at V came to 0 bases and at J to 5 bases, leaving 10 bases not matched to a gene. This CDR3 is built from 17 residues. Germline V gene lookup returns CDR1 SGHNT and CDR2 YYREEE (reference sequence). The CDR3 region has the DNA TGTGCCAGCAGCTTGGGTAGGGCTAGCGGGGGCCTGGAGACCCAGTACTTC. It translates to CASSLGRASGGLETQYF.

The chain has TRBV14 and TRBJ1-4; D uncertain. V shed 4 bases and J shed 7 bases, with 10 bases lying between them. CDR3 length: 13 amino acids. Germline V lookup: CDR1 SGHDN, CDR2 FVKESK. The CDR3, as DNA: TGTGCCAGCAGCCTTGGAGGCCCTGAAAAACTGTTTTTT. Residues: CASSLGGPEKLFF. Combining the CDR3 with reference TRBV14 and TRBJ1-4 gives the whole variable domain EAGVTQFPSHSVIEKGQTVTLRCDPISGHDNLYWYRRVMGKEIKFLLHFVKESKQDESGMPNNRFLAERTGGTYSTLKVQPAELEDSGVYFCASSLGGPEKLFFGSGTQLSVL.

The chain links TRBV7-3 to TRBJ2-6; maybe TRBD2 (5 bases). CDR1 and CDR2 (germline): SGHTA, FQGTGA. The CDR3 contains 16 residues. Trimming left V 7 bases short and J 0 bases short, with 13 bases between. The CDR3 coding sequence is TGTGCCAGCACCCCCGGAGGACCCTCTGGGGCCAACGTCCTGACTTTC. It is translated as CASTPGGPSGANVLTF.

The chain links TRBV27 to TRBJ1-2, with 10 bases lining up with TRBD1. Per the germline V gene, CDR1 is MNHEY and CDR2 is SMNVEV (reference sequence). The length of the CDR3 is 13 residues. J lost 2 bases, V lost 10 bases, and 4 bases had no gene match. The CDR3 region has the DNA TGTGCCACCGGACAGGGGGGAAACTATGGCTACACCTTC. Protein product: CATGQGGNYGYTF.

This chain connects TRBV5-6 to TRBJ2-6; D possibly corresponds to TRBD1 (6 bases). The CDR3 loop spans 17 amino acids. V dropped 2 bases and J dropped 0 bases, with 12 bases sitting between them. Per the germline V gene, CDR1 is SGHDT and CDR2 is YYEEEE. CDR3 in DNA: TGTGCCAGCAGCTTCGGACAGCCCCACTCTGGGGCCAACGTCCTGACTTTC. Protein sequence: CASSFGQPHSGANVLTF.

In regard to this clone: Different DNA sequences within this sample yield the same CDR3. The rearrangement links TRBV5-1 to TRBJ2-5; no reliable D call. From germline, CDR1 is SGHRS and CDR2 YFSETQ. V was cut by 5 bases and J by 2 bases, with 7 bases left in between. The CDR3 extends over 12 amino acids. DNA of the CDR3: TGCGCCAGCAGGGAGAATCAAGAGACCCAGTACTTC. Protein sequence: CASRENQETQYF. The full variable domain, with the rest looked up from reference TRBV5-1 and TRBJ2-5, is KAGVTQTPRYLIKTRGQQVTLSCSPISGHRSVSWYQQTPGQGLQFLFEYFSETQRNKGNFPGRFSGRQFSNSRSEMNVSTLELGDSALYLCASRENQETQYFGPGTRLLVL.

V usage is TRBV18 and J usage is TRBJ1-6; D gene ambiguous. The CDR3 has 17 amino acids. Germline CDR1 and CDR2: KGHSH and LQKENI. V was pared by 3 bases and J by 0 bases, with 12 bases between. Written as DNA, the CDR3 is TGTGCCAGCTCACCTTTACCGGTGAGCTCCTATAATTCACCCCTCCACTTT. Its protein is CASSPLPVSSYNSPLHF.

The chain combines TRBV29-1 with TRBJ1-2; D unresolved. This CDR3 contains 13 residues. Per the germline V gene, CDR1 is SQVTM and CDR2 is ANQGSEA. V lost 0 bases and J 8 bases, leaving 13 bases between the germline ends. CDR3 sequence reads: CSVEDLEGWGYTF. The CDR3 DNA is TGCAGCGTTGAAGATCTAGAGGGTTGGGGCTACACCTTC.

The chain employs TRBV7-9 and TRBJ2-7, with D maybe TRBD2 (6 bases). Germline V gene lookup returns CDR1 SEHNR and CDR2 FQNEAQ (reference sequence). CDR3 size: 15 residues. Trimming removed 1 base at V and 3 bases at J, with 13 bases between. The CDR3 here is CASSLGRGLGYEQYF. CDR3 nucleotide sequence: TGTGCCAGCAGCTTAGGTCGGGGGTTAGGCTACGAGCAGTACTTC.

The genes are TRBV23-1 and TRBJ2-7; 8 positions match TRBD1. TRBV23-1 is an ORF, with its function uncertain. The CDR3 contains 17 residues. V gave up 2 bases and J gave up 3 bases; unmatched junction bases: 12. The CDR3 loop reads CASSQKGAGTGVYEQYF. CDR3 nucleotide sequence: TGCGCCAGCAGTCAAAAGGGGGCCGGGACAGGAGTCTACGAGCAGTACTTC.

The V and J genes are TRBV5-6 and TRBJ2-5; 8 bases are a match to TRBD1. The V gene end was trimmed by 3 bases and the J gene end by 4 bases; junction bases not matched to a gene: 5. Per germline, CDR1 SGHDT and CDR2 YYEEEE. The CDR3 covers 14 residues. The CDR3, as DNA: TGTGCCAGCAGCTGGACAGGGTATGGAGAGACCCAGTACTTC. This sequence encodes CASSWTGYGETQYF.

The chain joins TRBV5-1 to TRBJ1-3; unclear D gene. V was trimmed by 0 bases and J by 8 bases, leaving 9 bases between them. The CDR3 spans 13 residues. CDR1 is SGHRS and CDR2 is YFSETQ in the germline V gene. The CDR3 is CASSLEPGDTIYF. DNA of the CDR3: TGCGCCAGCAGCTTGGAACCGGGAGACACCATATATTTT.

The chain uses TRBV18 and TRBJ2-5; the match to TRBD1 covers 8 bases. The junction had 8 bases not matched to a gene; V was cut back by 6 bases and J by 2 bases. Germline CDR1 KGHSH, CDR2 LQKENI. This CDR3 comprises 15 residues. CDR3 bases: TGTGCCAGCTCCCAAAACCACAGGGGGCAAGAGACCCAGTACTTC. Translating it yields CASSQNHRGQETQYF.

The genes are TRBV7-2 and TRBJ2-7; 7 bases match TRBD1. Germline loops: CDR1 SGHTA, CDR2 FQGNSA. V was clipped by 5 bases and J by 10 bases; unmatched bases: 5. This CDR3 has 11 residues. The CDR3 DNA reads as TGTGCCAGCAGCCCTGACAGGGACCAGTACTTC. This translates into CASSPDRDQYF. The variable domain in full, with the rest retrieved from reference TRBV7-2 and TRBJ2-7, is GAGVSQSPSNKVTEKGKDVELRCDPISGHTALYWYRQSLGQGLEFLIYFQGNSAPDKSGLPSDRFSAERTGGSVSTLTIQRTQQEDSAVYLCASSPDRDQYFGPGTRLTVT.

This sequence joins TRBV11-2 and TRBJ1-2; 9 bases agree with TRBD1. CDR3 length equals 18 residues. The V gene end was trimmed by 5 bases and the J gene end by 4 bases; junction bases not matched to a gene: 17. Germline V gives CDR1 SGHAT, CDR2 FQNNGV. The CDR3 protein is CASSEQRGTGRLLYGYTF. The CDR3 DNA is TGTGCCAGCAGCGAACAAAGGGGGACAGGGAGGCTCCTCTATGGCTACACCTTC.

This clone was seen a few times. The J gene is TRBJ1-1, the V gene TRBV25-1; TRBD1 is a possible D gene (5 bases). CDR1 MGHDK and CDR2 SYGVNS come from the germline V gene. The CDR3 loop spans 17 amino acids. V shed 0 bases and J shed 1 base, with 15 bases lying between them. CDR3: CASSEYQGVTSNTEAFF. In nucleotides, the CDR3 is TGTGCCAGCAGTGAATATCAGGGTGTGACGTCGAACACTGAAGCTTTCTTT.